Listed here are 6 T cell receptor beta chains from one sample, sequenced in a study of shared clonotypes between healthy human individuals. Sequenced by immunoSEQ multiplex PCR; TCRdb stores in-frame clones only, minus some. The data hold millions of clones, with around nine tenths observed a single time. Sequencing was carried out using naive CD4+ T cells sorted from blood. Subset given: CD45RA+ positively selected. The source is a man in his late teens or twenties in good health.

The chain joins TRBV9 to TRBJ2-4; 11 nucleotides align to TRBD2. The V and J ends lost 5 bases and 0 bases, in that order; junction bases with no gene match: 10. CDR3 length: 18 residues. CDR1 and CDR2 (germline): SGDLS, YYNGEE. CDR3: CASSLLAGGPLAKNIQYF. Written as DNA, the CDR3 is TGTGCCAGCAGTCTCTTAGCGGGAGGGCCGTTAGCCAAAAACATTCAGTACTTC.

This chain joins TRBV5-1 and TRBJ2-1; TRBD2 matches at 7 bases. This CDR3 region has 15 residues. Trimming took 0 bases from V and 6 from J; bases not matched to a gene: 6. Germline V lookup: CDR1 SGHRS, CDR2 YFSETQ. In DNA form, the CDR3 reads TGCGCCAGCAGCTTGGAAGCGGGGCAAAGCAATGAGCAGTTCTTC. It translates to CASSLEAGQSNEQFF.

This rearrangement joins TRBV6-1 to TRBJ2-3; D ambiguous. V lost 7 bases, J lost 0 bases, and 11 bases lay in between. The germline CDR1 and CDR2 sequences are MNHNS and SASEGT. The CDR3 totals 14 residues. The CDR3 is CASMIDPSTDTQYF. In nucleotides, the CDR3 is TGTGCCAGCATGATAGACCCTAGCACAGATACGCAGTATTTT.

This clone was recorded only once. This chain connects TRBV19 to TRBJ2-1; 11 positions agree with TRBD1. Germline CDR1 reads LNHDA; CDR2 reads SQIVND (reference sequence). This CDR3 has 18 residues. The J segment lost 6 bases and the V segment lost 0 bases, leaving 10 bases of the junction unmatched. The CDR3 DNA follows: TGTGCCAGTAGTATAGAAGCCCGCCCGGACAGGGGGCGCAATGAGCAGTTCTTC. Its translation: CASSIEARPDRGRNEQFF.

This chain connects TRBV9 to TRBJ2-5; no firm D call. The CDR3 contains 14 residues. Germline CDR1 and CDR2: SGDLS and YYNGEE. With 5 bases removed from V and 1 base from J, the gap between germline ends came to 12 bases. CDR3 DNA sequence: TGTGCCAGCAGTGGACCGAACGTCCAAGAGACCCAGTACTTC. Translation: CASSGPNVQETQYF.

The chain employs TRBV5-1 and TRBJ2-4; 7 bases are a match to TRBD1. The CDR3 totals 14 residues. The V gene end was trimmed by 3 bases and the J gene end by 5 bases; junction bases not matched to a gene: 5. Germline V gene lookup returns CDR1 SGHRS and CDR2 YFSETQ. The CDR3 DNA is TGCGCCAGCAGCTCTCCCGGGACAGAAAACATTCAGTACTTC. This codes for CASSSPGTENIQYF.